The present T cell receptor (beta chain) was sequenced within a study of T cell responses to AZD1222 COVID-19 vaccine (dated by TCRdb to the early 2020s). Describing the broader study: Because spike-specific TCR depth and breadth did not differ between the two schedules, AZD1222 recipients who got a second dose at roughly 4 weeks were pooled with those who got a second dose at roughly 12 weeks. Trial participants were enrolled into age subgroups of 18-55, 56-69 and 70-plus years, which contained around 140, 26 and 57 TCR-sequenced participants, respectively. TCR sequencing was performed for more than 230 trial participants, of whom some 200 were given two doses of AZD1222 and around 25 were given two doses of MenACWY control vaccine. Study-level results and caveats: Most participants were white British and females outnumbered males, and the authors suggested that clonal diversity may have been underestimated. After two AZD1222 doses, both the breadth and the depth of spike-specific TCRs were significantly higher than at day 0 and than in MenACWY recipients. Only five to seven AZD1222 recipients were SARS-CoV-2 seropositive at baseline, limiting conclusions about previously exposed vaccinees. Because no samples from the day 14 peak response were available, repertoires could be characterized only after the peak T cell response. Nearly half of unique spike-specific TCRs reportedly recognized epitopes outside regions mutated in the B.1.351 and B.1.1.7 variants. The vaccine-associated CD4 TCRs covered the entire spike protein, and the dominant responses fell in regions 160-218 and 743-854. In the small 56-69-year group, the increase in depth fell short of significance, most likely because of low power.

The CDR3 regions of human TCRbeta chains were analyzed by immunosequencing. In the paper's pipeline: Repertoire TCRs were matched against a reference library of SARS-CoV-2-specific TCRs generated with the MIRA antigen-specificity platform. Breadth was defined as the fraction of unique TCRs that were SARS-CoV-2-associated, and depth was defined as the fraction of total T cells that were SARS-CoV-2-associated. Using the MIRA data, every spike-specific TCR was mapped to the spike region that the TCR reacted to and assigned to either a CD4 or a CD8 class. Log10-transformed breadth and depth values were compared by one-way ANOVA with Sidak's multiple comparisons tests. TCRdb holds this immuneACCESS table with in-frame rearrangements only. Some clones are missing; in checked studies, unresolved V genes explain under half, and the rest has no known cause. The V and J calls and clone size are taken from that table; D and trimming were inferred from the DNA. The sample table contains 100,000 to 150,000 clones; only one count was recorded for approximately 90% of them. Approximately 7.5% of the sample is taken by the ten largest.

The time point label corresponds to: baseline before first vaccination. Vaccinee samples were obtained from the UK trials COV001 and COV002, which included a single-blind randomized controlled phase 2/3 trial of AZD1222 (ChAdOx1 nCoV-19) in healthy adults. For TCRbeta chain sequencing, PBMC samples from trial participants were taken at day 0 and at day 28 after the second dose. Trimming takes 4 bases off V and 5 bases off J; junction bases not matched to a gene: 4. The CDR3 holds 14 amino acids from the cysteine to the phenylalanine. Solely the CDR3 DNA is kept, with 42 bases framed from the first base. The germline V gene supplies CDR1 SGHVS and CDR2 FNYEAQ. In this sample, this clone turned up once. Its antigen remains undetermined. Per-base qualities were not stored, and no clone one base away is much larger.

The source of this sequence is an adult in good health. The receptor chain draws on TRBV7-6 and TRBJ2-3, with 9 bases aligning to TRBD1. Specimen: peripheral blood, collected on day 0 of AZD1222 vaccination. The nucleotides are TGTGCCAGCAGCTCCGGGACAGGGATAGATACGCAGTATTTT. It is translated as CASSSGTGIDTQYF.